A selection of T cell receptor beta chains follows, all from one sample in a study of EBV T-cell therapy then PD-1 blockade in nasopharyngeal carcinoma. Sequencing used immunoSEQ multiplex PCR; TCRdb keeps in-frame clones, though not all of them. This table holds about 20,000 clones, roughly four fifths found once. Antigen specificity for these receptors is unknown. The material sequenced was CD8+ T cells from blood, taken around day 270 from a patient whose treatment included autologous EBV-specific T cells and nivolumab. These receptors were obtained from a man in his forties with nasopharyngeal carcinoma. Both conserved end residues are part of each CDR3. A D gene is named only where the DNA matches it firmly. Expanded clones get a size class; other rows say once, few or many, or leave the size out.

abundance,v_gene,j_gene,d_gene,CDR3aa,CDR3nt
.,TRBV19,TRBJ1-2,.,CASSIDPVKYGYTF,TGTGCCAGTAGTATAGATCCGGTGAAGTATGGCTACACCTTC
few,TRBV4-1,TRBJ1-5,.,CASSPNYSNQPQHF,TGCGCCAGCAGCCCAAACTATAGCAATCAGCCCCAGCATTTT
few,TRBV4-3,TRBJ1-2,.,CASSQIGAFYGYTF,TGCGCCAGCAGCCAGATAGGGGCCTTCTATGGCTACACCTTC
.,TRBV2,TRBJ2-7,.,CASSEDYRAYEQYF,TGTGCCAGCAGTGAAGACTACAGGGCCTACGAGCAGTACTTC
.,TRBV6-4,TRBJ2-2,TRBD2,CASKKRGDTGELFF,TGTGCCAGCAAAAAGCGGGGGGACACCGGGGAGCTGTTTTTT
.,TRBV29-1,TRBJ1-1,.,CSAPLRGGTEAFF,TGCAGCGCTCCCCTTAGGGGGGGCACTGAAGCTTTCTTT
once,TRBV9,TRBJ2-2,.,CASSVRGAGTGELFF,TGTGCCAGCAGCGTTCGAGGCGCTGGCACCGGGGAGCTGTTTTTT
.,TRBV12-3/TRBV12-4,TRBJ1-2,.,CASSLGGDGYTF,TGCGCCAGCAGTTTAGGGGGGGATGGCTACACCTTC
.,TRBV27,TRBJ2-2,TRBD1,CASSFNDRGAGGELFF,TGTGCCAGCAGTTTCAACGACAGGGGGGCAGGCGGGGAGCTGTTTTTT
.,TRBV9,TRBJ2-7,.,CASSGRGDKPYEQYF,TGTGCCAGCAGCGGGAGGGGAGACAAACCCTACGAGCAGTACTTC
.,TRBV3-1/TRBV3-2,TRBJ2-7,.,CASSQDLLLINAQYF,TGTGCCAGCAGCCAAGATCTCTTGCTCATTAATGCGCAGTACTTC
few,TRBV6-4,TRBJ2-2,.,CASSDGNTGELFF,TGTGCCAGCAGCGATGGAAACACCGGGGAGCTGTTTTTT
medium-sized,TRBV27,TRBJ2-2,.,CASSLWGLVTGELFF,TGTGCCAGCAGTTTATGGGGTCTGGTAACCGGGGAGCTGTTTTTT
.,TRBV19,TRBJ1-6,.,CASRARTASSYNSPLHF,TGTGCCAGTAGAGCGAGGACAGCGAGCTCCTATAATTCACCCCTCCACTTT
many,TRBV2,TRBJ1-4,.,CASSEEFQVEKLFF,TGTGCCAGCAGTGAAGAATTTCAAGTTGAAAAACTGTTTTTT
few,TRBV2,TRBJ2-7,.,CASIRDAAYEQYF,TGTGCCAGCATAAGGGACGCAGCCTACGAGCAGTACTTC
.,TRBV30,TRBJ1-1,.,CAWSEVQWGNTEAFF,TGTGCCTGGAGCGAGGTTCAGTGGGGGAACACTGAAGCTTTCTTT
.,TRBV7-9,TRBJ1-1,.,CASSSGWITEAFF,TGTGCCAGCAGCTCGGGATGGATCACTGAAGCTTTCTTT
.,TRBV27,TRBJ1-1,.,CASSLLGGNTEAFF,TGTGCCAGCAGTTTACTGGGTGGCAACACTGAAGCTTTCTTT
.,TRBV7-8,TRBJ2-7,TRBD2,CASSLDGWTSGSHF,TGTGCCAGCAGCTTAGATGGCTGGACTAGCGGGTCCCACTTC
once,TRBV6-4,TRBJ1-1,TRBD1,CASSERAGQGNTEAFF,TGTGCCAGCAGTGAGCGGGCCGGACAGGGGAACACTGAAGCTTTCTTT
.,TRBV7-7,TRBJ2-2,.,CASSTSGAWTGELFF,TGTGCCAGCAGCACTTCCGGGGCCTGGACCGGGGAGCTGTTTTTT
.,TRBV4-3,TRBJ2-2,.,CASSQVGAGELFF,TGCGCCAGCAGCCAAGTGGGGGCAGGGGAGCTGTTTTTT
.,TRBV7-2,TRBJ1-2,.,CASSLGTLEGYTF,TGTGCCAGCAGCTTAGGGACCCTGGAGGGCTACACCTTC
.,TRBV2,TRBJ2-7,.,CASRGAPYEQYF,TGTGCCAGCAGAGGGGCACCTTACGAGCAGTACTTC
.,TRBV12-3/TRBV12-4,TRBJ2-3,.,CASSPAGHTQYF,TGTGCCAGCAGCCCCGCGGGCCATACGCAGTATTTT
few,TRBV6-6,TRBJ1-4,.,CASSPHEASEKLFF,TGTGCCAGCAGCCCACATGAGGCAAGCGAAAAACTGTTTTTT
.,TRBV15,TRBJ1-5,TRBD1,CATSGGTVSNQPQHF,TGTGCCACCAGCGGCGGGACAGTTAGCAATCAGCCCCAGCATTTT
.,TRBV12-3/TRBV12-4,TRBJ2-1,.,CASSLGSYNEQFF,TGTGCCAGCAGTTTGGGCAGCTACAATGAGCAGTTCTTC
.,TRBV4-3,TRBJ1-2,.,CASSPFFGNGYTF,.
.,TRBV7-2,TRBJ1-2,TRBD1,CASSYSRDRAGYTF,TGTGCCAGCAGCTACTCACGAGACAGGGCTGGCTACACCTTC
.,TRBV4-1,TRBJ1-2,.,CASSQDLQGGYTF,TGCGCCAGCAGCCAAGATCTACAGGGTGGCTACACCTTC
.,TRBV18,TRBJ1-2,.,CASSPMAPHRVETLDYGYTF,TGTGCCAGCTCACCAATGGCCCCCCACAGGGTCGAAACCCTTGACTATGGCTACACCTTC
.,TRBV18,TRBJ2-7,.,CASSPGPSYEQYF,TGTGCCAGCTCACCCGGACCCTCCTACGAGCAGTACTTC
.,TRBV27,TRBJ2-5,.,CASSPSGAGETQYF,TGTGCCAGCAGTCCGTCAGGGGCCGGGGAGACCCAGTACTTC
.,TRBV24-1,TRBJ2-1,TRBD1,CATSDTKGGLQPGQGNEQFF,TGTGCCACCAGTGACACTAAAGGGGGGTTACAACCGGGACAGGGTAATGAGCAGTTCTTC
many,TRBV7-3,TRBJ2-1,.,CASSYGVGIYNEQFF,TGTGCCAGCAGCTACGGGGTAGGGATCTACAATGAGCAGTTCTTC
once,TRBV7-6,TRBJ2-5,TRBD2,CASSLAWAGGQETQYF,TGTGCCAGCAGCCTAGCTTGGGCGGGGGGGCAAGAGACCCAGTACTTC
.,TRBV7-8,TRBJ1-1,.,CASSLNTEAFF,TGTGCCAGCAGCTTAAACACTGAAGCTTTCTTT
.,TRBV2,TRBJ1-2,TRBD1,CASSTRGQGGSGYTF,TGTGCCAGCAGTACTAGGGGACAGGGGGGTAGTGGCTACACCTTC
once,TRBV6-4,TRBJ1-6,.,CASSDSGNSPLHF,TGTGCCAGCAGTGACTCCGGGAATTCACCCCTCCACTTT
.,TRBV9,TRBJ2-7,.,CASSVAGNPHEQYF,TGTGCCAGCAGCGTCGCAGGGAATCCCCACGAGCAGTACTTC
few,TRBV6-6,TRBJ1-1,.,CASSYVLLTEAFF,TGTGCCAGCAGTTACGTTCTGCTTACTGAAGCTTTCTTT
.,TRBV3-1/TRBV3-2,TRBJ2-1,.,CASSQDRNNEQFF,TGTGCCAGCAGCCAAGATCGGAACAATGAGCAGTTCTTC
.,TRBV7-9,TRBJ2-1,.,CASPGGGVAGNEQFF,TGTGCCAGCCCCGGGGGCGGGGTCGCAGGCAATGAGCAGTTCTTC
.,TRBV7-9,TRBJ1-5,TRBD1,CASSLGQGEIQPQHF,TGTGCCAGCAGCTTAGGACAGGGGGAGATTCAGCCCCAGCATTTT
.,TRBV4-3,TRBJ1-2,.,CASSQDYIGRNINYGYTF,TGCGCCAGCAGCCAAGACTATATCGGACGGAACATCAACTATGGCTACACCTTC
.,TRBV10-3,TRBJ2-7,.,CAISESNRVKSPYEQYF,TGTGCCATCAGTGAGTCGAATCGAGTCAAATCCCCCTACGAGCAGTACTTC
few,TRBV28,TRBJ1-2,.,CASRESYGYTF,TGTGCCAGCAGAGAGTCCTATGGCTACACCTTC
.,TRBV9,TRBJ1-2,TRBD1,CASSVAGGAGYGYTF,TGTGCCAGCAGCGTAGCAGGGGGTGCCGGCTATGGCTACACCTTC
.,TRBV7-6,TRBJ2-7,.,CASSPDSVSYEQYF,TGTGCCAGCAGCCCCGACAGCGTTTCCTACGAGCAGTACTTC
.,TRBV7-2,TRBJ1-4,.,CASSLTGGVREKLFF,TGTGCCAGCAGCCTTACCGGGGGGGTGCGGGAAAAACTGTTTTTT
few,TRBV6-4,TRBJ2-2,TRBD1,CASSDQGDTGELFF,TGTGCCAGCAGTGACCAGGGGGACACCGGGGAGCTGTTTTTT
.,TRBV12-3/TRBV12-4,TRBJ1-1,.,CASSRTAPEAFF,TGTGCCAGCAGCCGGACAGCGCCTGAAGCTTTCTTT
.,TRBV5-1,TRBJ1-1,TRBD1,CASSLQGGTEAFF,TGCGCCAGCAGCTTGCAGGGGGGCACTGAAGCTTTCTTT